This TCR beta chain was identified in a study of T cells in tuberculosis (dated by TCRdb to 2017 to 2018). Regarding the study in general: To characterize T cells specific for the mycobacterial lipid antigen glucose monomycolate (GMM), the study used CD1B tetramers together with high-throughput TCR immunosequencing. Overall study results and their limits: T cells binding the CD1B-GMM tetramer with low affinity may have been missed by the stringent sort gate.

PBMC were thawed, rested overnight, stained with a GMM-loaded CD1B tetramer, a Live/Dead dye and anti-CD3, and then sorted on a FACS Aria II. The CD1B tetramers were loaded with C32 glucose monomycolate that had been purified from Rhodococcus equi. Before cryopreservation, the PBMC used for tetramer sorting had been depleted of CD14-expressing monocytes as part of a separate study. From each donor, roughly 91,000 tetramer-negative cells were also sorted and analyzed side by side with the tetramer-positive cells. GMM-loaded CD1B tetramers were used to sort antigen-specific T cells from several healthy South African adults. V loses 6 bases of germline sequence and J loses 11 bases, and the interval between the two ends is 16 bases. Reading the germline V gene gives CDR1 MDHEN and CDR2 SYDVKM. From the cysteine up to the phenylalanine, the CDR3 has a length of 12 residues. Only CDR3 DNA is held: 36 bases, read in frame from base 1.

In the case of this clone: Base qualities are not provided; no much larger clone lies one nucleotide away.

Because TCR-alpha and TCR-beta chains were sequenced unpaired, no information on chain pairing was available. The immunoSEQ multiplex PCR assay was used to generate TCR libraries, with TCR-beta and/or TCR-alpha/delta assays applied to each sample. The amplified TCR libraries were sequenced on the Illumina high-throughput platform. On the authors' methods: Clustering and dimensionality reduction relied on pairwise TCRdist distances among GMM-specific receptors from T cells that were either sorted ex vivo or expanded in vitro. Sequence motifs defined by gene usage and CDR3 content were checked for enrichment by comparing tetramer-positive and tetramer-negative populations. What TCRdb holds here is the immuneACCESS table cut down to in-frame rearrangements. Part of the clones is not present; checked against another copy, under half of the missing clones reflect an unresolved V gene, and the others are unexplained. That table is the source of V, J and clone size, and D and trimming were worked out from the DNA. The sample profile shows tens of thousands of clones; roughly 91% of them were found once. The top ten hold about 1.9% of the sample.

The material sequenced was CD1b-GMM tetramer-negative cells sorted from PBMCs. Interpreted using the paper, the cell subset or site label stands for: T cells not binding CD1B-GMM tetramer, sorted from same donor. The source of this sequence is an adult woman with latent tuberculosis. This sequence uses TRBV28 and TRBJ1-1; matching of 5 bases hints at TRBD1 as the D gene. The nucleotide sequence is given as TGTGCCAGCAGGACCGGACCGCCAGGGGCTTTCTTT. Its coded protein is CASRTGPPGAFF.